This T cell receptor beta chain appears in the sequencing data of a study of blood T cell repertoires in COVID-19. Background on the study: Sites in the United States, Italy and Spain provided acute and convalescent COVID-19 samples. PBMCs, B-cell-depleted T cells, or T cells provided the cDNA or gDNA that made up the material.

How the authors handled the data: Reference gene primers were amplified, and this amplification served to estimate nucleated cell counts. Clones were read by immunoSEQ multiplex PCR, and TCRdb kept only the in-frame ones, dropping some. From that table come the V and J calls and clone size; the DNA was used to work out D and trimming. Among roughly 500,000 clones listed, roughly 87% were seen once. Worth noting for this clone: This sample includes further DNA sequences coding for the same CDR3.

The Seattle site enrolled patients during active infection and followed them longitudinally. Germline-derived CDR1 and CDR2 are SGDLS and YYNGEE. CDR3 size: 13 residues. Trimming pared 0 bases from V and 2 bases from J, leaving 5 bases between. The specimen sequenced was peripheral blood. This TCR derives from a man in his late teens or twenties with COVID-19, enrolled during active disease. The chain couples TRBV9 to TRBJ1-2; D is ambiguous. Here the CDR3 DNA reads TGTGCCAGCAGCGTAGACGGGAACTATGGCTACACCTTC. It is translated as CASSVDGNYGYTF.